This T cell receptor (beta chain) derives from a study of cytomegalovirus exposure and HLA in healthy donors. The PCR contained 60 Vbeta and 13 Jbeta primers. Sequencing was performed with immunoSEQ multiplex PCR; in TCRdb, only in-frame clones are kept and a portion is missing. The table has approximately 160,000 clones, 65% to 85% seen once; the top ten hold about 2.9%. This CDR3 spans 18 amino acids. Germline values: CDR1 MGHRA, CDR2 YSYEKL. The V gene end was trimmed by 4 bases and the J gene end by 8 bases; junction bases not matched to a gene: 17. Input material: PBMCs. This sequence joins TRBV4-1 and TRBJ1-2; 12 bases fit TRBD1. This sequence originates from a woman between 50 and 59 years old in good health and CMV-seropositive. The CDR3 loop is CASSLSAGRDRGQGGYTF. CDR3 bases: TGCGCCAGCAGCCTTTCCGCGGGGAGGGACAGGGGGCAGGGGGGCTACACCTTC.